Sequencing of this TCR beta chain was carried out in a study of blood T cell repertoires in COVID-19. Study in general: Sites in the United States, Italy and Spain provided acute and convalescent COVID-19 samples. In each case, the material was cDNA or gDNA derived from T cells, B-cell-depleted T cells, or PBMCs.

CDR1 and CDR2 (germline): MGHRA, YSYEKL. V was clipped by 6 bases and J by 4 bases, with 13 bases between them. The CDR3 is 15 amino acids. Per the study methods: Counts of nucleated cells, estimated from reference gene primer amplification, were obtained. Produced via immunoSEQ multiplex PCR; TCRdb's table is partial and in-frame only. That table gives V, J and clone size, and the DNA gave D and trimming. The table includes 70,000 to 85,000 clones, roughly 90% detected once. V and J are TRBV4-1 and TRBJ2-6; tentatively, D is TRBD1 (6 bases). The receptor comes from a woman between 55 and 75 years old with active COVID-19. Sequencing input: peripheral blood. The CDR3 is CASRRTVDGANVLTF. In nucleotides, the CDR3 is TGCGCCAGCAGAAGGACAGTTGACGGGGCCAACGTCCTGACTTTC.